This TCR beta chain was sequenced in a study of vaccination effects on CD4 cells after COVID-19. Study-wide context: Under the ViraFEST assay, PBMC were stimulated with viral peptide pools so that antigen-specific CD4+ T cells expanded. Sequencing was performed afterwards. After the second dose, samples were taken at median day 72.

The authors isolated CD4+ T cells after around nine days of culture. Each participant received a vaccine that was either BNT162b2 or mRNA-1273, given as two doses. Absence of prior SARS-CoV-2 infection characterized the vaccine recipients, who showed negative nucleocapsid antibodies. Half-medium exchanges with IL-2 medium took place on days 3 and 7. About this clone itself: The antigen is undetermined.

The data were produced by immunoSEQ multiplex PCR, yet TCRdb's version contains in-frame clones alone and is incomplete. The sample has 65,000 to 90,000 clones, about 73% seen once; the top ten hold more than 2%. Per the germline V gene, CDR1 is SSHAT and CDR2 is FNYEAQ (reference sequence). CDR3 length: 13 residues. V was cut by 6 bases and J by 2 bases, with 10 bases left in between. This sequence joins TRBV7-7 and TRBJ2-5; D may be TRBD1 or TRBD2 (6 bases each). The source of this sequence is a human donor who received a COVID-19 vaccine. Sample: CD4+ T cells from PBMCs cultured without peptide, taken after COVID-19 vaccination. The CDR3 is CASSRGTQETQYF. The CDR3 DNA reads TGTGCCAGCAGTCGGGGGACACAAGAGACCCAGTACTTC.